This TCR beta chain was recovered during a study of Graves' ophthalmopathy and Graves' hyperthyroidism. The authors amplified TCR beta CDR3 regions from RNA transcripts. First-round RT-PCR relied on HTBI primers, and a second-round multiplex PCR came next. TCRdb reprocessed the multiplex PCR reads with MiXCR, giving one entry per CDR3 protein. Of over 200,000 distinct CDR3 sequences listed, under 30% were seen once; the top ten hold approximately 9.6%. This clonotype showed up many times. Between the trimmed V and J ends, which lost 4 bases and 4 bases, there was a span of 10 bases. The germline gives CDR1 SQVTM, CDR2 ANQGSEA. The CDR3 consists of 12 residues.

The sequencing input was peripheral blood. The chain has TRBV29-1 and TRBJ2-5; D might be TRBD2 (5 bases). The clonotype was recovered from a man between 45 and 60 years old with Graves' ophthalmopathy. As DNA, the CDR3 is TGCAGCGTTGGTTCTGCGGGAGAGACCCAGTACTTC. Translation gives CSVGSAGETQYF.